This T cell receptor beta chain was documented in a study of Ad26.COV2.S vaccination and SARS-CoV-2 variants. Notes on the study in general: In TCR breadth and depth analyses, total T cell responses may have been underestimated.

The CDR3 is 15 amino acids. CDR1 MNHNS and CDR2 SASEGT come from the germline V gene. Trimming cost V 0 bases and J 6 bases; bases outside gene matches: 6. Using immunoSEQ multiplex PCR, the repertoire was profiled, and TCRdb retains in-frame clones only, with some absent. This table holds around 350,000 clones, roughly 81% found once. To note about this clone: Its specificity is unknown.

Treatment specified: some 20 received Ad26.COV2.S at low or high dose, single or two shots; several received placebo; per-sample allocation not given. Day 63 after the first injection of vaccine or placebo was the sampling time. The sequence derives from a person between 18 and 65 years old who received the Ad26.COV2.S COVID-19 vaccine or a placebo. Here the sequenced sample was peripheral blood, taken in a trial of Ad26.COV2.S vaccine versus placebo. The rearrangement joins TRBV6-1 to TRBJ2-7; TRBD1 matches at 9 bases. The CDR3: CASSEALQGAFEQYF. The CDR3 region has the DNA TGTGCCAGCAGTGAAGCCTTACAGGGGGCTTTCGAGCAGTACTTC.